These 21 T cell receptor beta chains were all obtained from the same sample, sequenced in a study of blood T cell repertoires in COVID-19. TCRdb's table, derived via immunoSEQ multiplex PCR, lists solely in-frame clones and lacks some. The sample records 150,000 to 200,000 clones, 82% being singletons. The sample comprised peripheral blood. These receptors all stem from a woman aged 60-75 years with COVID-19, enrolled during active disease.

This chain links TRBV5-6 with TRBJ1-3, with a weak D call TRBD1 (6 bases). V lost 2 bases to trimming and J lost 4 bases, with 13 bases between them. This CDR3 comprises 15 residues. Germline assignment: CDR1 SGHDT and CDR2 YYEEEE. The DNA for the CDR3 is TGTGCCAGCAGCTTTTCCGGGACACCCGGAAACACCATATATTTT. It is translated as CASSFSGTPGNTIYF.

The J gene is TRBJ1-2, the V gene TRBV29-1; the match to TRBD1 covers 7 bases. Germline trimming cut 7 bases from V and 5 bases from J; bases unmatched to any gene: 10. The CDR3 spans 13 residues. Germline CDR1 SQVTM, CDR2 ANQGSEA. In DNA, the CDR3 is TGCAGCGCCCACGTGGGACAGTCTTATGGCTACACCTTC. This codes for CSAHVGQSYGYTF.

This clone occurred once. The CDR3 here is CASSITRGNYNEQFF. In DNA form, the CDR3 reads TGTGCCAGTAGTATTACCAGGGGGAATTACAATGAGCAGTTCTTC. This chain uses TRBV19 with TRBJ2-1; 7 bases line up with TRBD1. CDR3 length: 15 amino acids. In germline, CDR1 is LNHDA, CDR2 SQIVND (reference sequence). V shed 3 bases and J 4 bases; nucleotides not matched to a gene: 6.

This clone was found once. The chain has TRBV5-5 and TRBJ1-3; TRBD1 matches at 7 bases. The CDR3 is 15 amino acids. V dropped 5 bases and J dropped 0; count of bases not matched to a gene: 5. Germline CDR1 and CDR2: SGHKS and YYEKEE (reference sequence). The CDR3 DNA follows: TGTGCCAGCAGGCTCCGGGACAGCTCTGGAAACACCATATATTTT. This sequence encodes CASRLRDSSGNTIYF. The variable domain in full, with the rest retrieved from reference TRBV5-5 and TRBJ1-3, is DAGVTQSPTHLIKTRGQQVTLRCSPISGHKSVSWYQQVLGQGPQFIFQYYEKEERGRGNFPDRFSARQFPNYSSELNVNALLLGDSALYLCASRLRDSSGNTIYFGEGSWLTVV.

V usage is TRBV7-9 and J usage is TRBJ2-2; 9 bases match TRBD2. The length of the CDR3 is 16 residues. After removal of 4 bases from V and 1 base from J, the junction contained 4 bases not matched to a gene. The germline V gene has CDR1 SEHNR and CDR2 FQNEAQ (reference sequence). The CDR3 DNA reads TGTGCCAGCAGCTGGGTAGCGGGAGAGAACACCGGGGAGCTGTTTTTT. This gives the protein CASSWVAGENTGELFF.

V usage is TRBV27 and J usage is TRBJ1-6; D is ambiguous. There are 14 residues in the CDR3. CDR1 and CDR2 (germline): MNHEY, SMNVEV (reference sequence). Trimming pared 8 bases from V and 2 bases from J, leaving 10 bases between. The CDR3 DNA reads as TGTGCCAGCGGGAGGAACACCTATAATTCACCCCTCCACTTT. It encodes CASGRNTYNSPLHF.

The sample holds a few counts of this clone. The chain has TRBV27 and TRBJ2-4; the match to TRBD2 covers 9 bases. The germline gives CDR1 MNHEY, CDR2 SMNVEV (reference sequence). Unmatched junction bases numbered 12, after V lost 7 bases and J lost 5 bases. The CDR3 extends over 16 amino acids. The CDR3 region is CASTEAGGPSQNIQYF. The DNA of the CDR3 is TGTGCCAGCACCGAGGCGGGAGGGCCCTCGCAAAACATTCAGTACTTC.

The J gene is TRBJ1-5, the V gene TRBV9; D gene unclear. The CDR3 spans 15 residues. Germline V CDR1 and CDR2: SGDLS, YYNGEE. V lost 3 bases, J lost 5 bases, and 15 bases lay in between. CDR3 DNA: TGTGCCAGCAGCGAGCATAGTTCTAATGATCAGCCCCAGCATTTT. Translation gives CASSEHSSNDQPQHF.

The chain combines TRBV6-5 with TRBJ1-3; unclear D gene. The V end was cut by 5 bases, the J end by 0 bases, with 11 bases between. This CDR3 comprises 15 residues. Germline CDR1 reads MNHEY; CDR2 reads SVGAGI. CDR3 sequence (DNA): TGTGCCAGCAGTCCTCGGGAGTTCTCTGGAAACACCATATATTTT. This gives the protein CASSPREFSGNTIYF.

The V and J genes are TRBV29-1 and TRBJ1-1; possibly TRBD1 for D (5 bases). V lost 7 bases, J lost 4 bases, and 16 bases lay in between. This CDR3 region has 13 residues. The germline V gene encodes CDR1 SQVTM and CDR2 ANQGSEA. Here the CDR3 reads CSDQRGGGTEAFF. The DNA of the CDR3 is TGCAGCGACCAAAGGGGTGGTGGCACTGAAGCTTTCTTT.

There are a few counts of this clone. The chain couples TRBV11-2 to TRBJ2-1; TRBD2 matches 8 bases. The CDR3 runs 16 residues. Germline CDR1 is SGHAT and CDR2 is FQNNGV. The ends lost 11 bases at V and 9 bases at J; junction bases unmatched: 21. The DNA of the CDR3 is TGTGCCGTAAGGGGCCCAAAGCGGGAGTCTACTGGTGAGCAGTTCTTC. This sequence encodes CAVRGPKRESTGEQFF.

This chain uses TRBV7-2 with TRBJ1-5, with unresolved D. CDR3 size: 14 residues. The germline V and J ends were trimmed by 9 bases and 15 bases, with 27 bases remaining between them. The V gene's germline CDR1 is SGHTA and CDR2 FQGNSA. CDR3 region: CASSLGPDFSGRHF. CDR3 DNA sequence: TGTGCCAGTTCACTTGGTCCCGACTTCTCCGGGAGGCATTTT.

V and J are TRBV9 and TRBJ2-2, with 11 bases matching TRBD2. Germline loops: CDR1 SGDLS, CDR2 YYNGEE. This CDR3 contains 16 residues. Trimming removed 4 bases from V and 1 base from J; junction bases left unmatched: 3. The CDR3 region is CASSPGTSGNTGELFF. The CDR3, as DNA: TGTGCCAGCAGCCCAGGGACTAGCGGGAACACCGGGGAGCTGTTTTTT. The entire variable domain, with the rest obtained from reference TRBV9 and TRBJ2-2, is as follows: DSGVTQTPKHLITATGQRVTLRCSPRSGDLSVYWYQQSLDQGLQFLIQYYNGEERAKGNILERFSAQQFPDLHSELNLSSLELGDSALYFCASSPGTSGNTGELFFGEGSRLTVL.

The chain links TRBV5-5 to TRBJ1-2; TRBD1 might be the D (6 bases). V was clipped by 6 bases and J by 1 base, with 16 bases between them. From germline, CDR1 is SGHKS and CDR2 YYEKEE (reference sequence). The CDR3 is 15 residues long. This CDR3 reads CASNPRRGFNYGYTF. The DNA for the CDR3 is TGTGCCAGCAACCCGCGCAGGGGATTTAACTATGGCTACACCTTC. The full variable domain, in which reference TRBV5-5 and TRBJ1-2 provide the parts outside the CDR3, is DAGVTQSPTHLIKTRGQQVTLRCSPISGHKSVSWYQQVLGQGPQFIFQYYEKEERGRGNFPDRFSARQFPNYSSELNVNALLLGDSALYLCASNPRRGFNYGYTFGSGTRLTVV.

On this clone: Its ends do not fully match the called genes, so a read error is possible. The chain carries TRBV6-5 and TRBJ2-5; 9 bases are shared with TRBD2. CDR3 length: 13 residues. Germline V gene data show CDR1 as MNHEY and CDR2 as SVGAGI. The CDR3: CASIQRGALRSNF. The CDR3 coding sequence is TGTGCCAGCATCCAGCGGGGGGCCCTAAGATCTAACTTC.

The chain carries TRBV6-6 and TRBJ1-4, with TRBD1 as a possible D gene (6 bases). Germline CDR1 is MNHNY and CDR2 is SVGAGI (reference sequence). V lost 6 bases, J lost 4 bases, and 12 bases lay in between. This CDR3 has 14 amino acids. In nucleotides, the CDR3 is TGTGCCAGCAGACTGGGACAACATAATGAAAAACTGTTTTTT. Translating it yields CASRLGQHNEKLFF.

This rearrangement joins TRBV5-5 to TRBJ2-7; no clear D. The CDR3 runs to 11 residues. The germline CDR1 and CDR2 sequences are SGHKS and YYEKEE (reference sequence). V dropped 5 bases and J dropped 2 bases, with 5 bases sitting between them. The CDR3 protein is CASRGAYEQYF. For the CDR3, the DNA is TGTGCCAGCAGGGGCGCCTACGAGCAGTACTTC.

This clone was recorded at least ten times. The chain links TRBV30 to TRBJ2-1; a weak D match, TRBD2 (5 bases). Deletions cut 0 bases from V and 5 bases from J, with 14 bases between. CDR3 length equals 15 residues. Germline V gene lookup returns CDR1 GTSNPN and CDR2 SVGIG (reference sequence). Here the CDR3 DNA reads TGTGCCTGGAGTGTCGACAACGGGATCCACAATGAGCAGTTCTTC. It encodes CAWSVDNGIHNEQFF.

Comments on this clone: Germline and junction disagree at one end, which may indicate a read error. This chain links TRBV7-2 with TRBJ1-4; 8 nucleotides agree with TRBD1. The CDR3 length is 15 residues. Germline values: CDR1 SGHTA, CDR2 FQGNSA. CDR3 loop: CASSAGQGVNEQLFF. The CDR3 DNA sequence: TGTGCCAGCAGCGCCGGACAGGGAGTTAATGAACAACTGTTTTTT. Full variable domain (remainder filled in from reference TRBV7-2 and TRBJ1-4): GAGVSQSPSNKVTEKGKDVELRCDPISGHTALYWYRQSLGQGLEFLIYFQGNSAPDKSGLPSDRFSAERTGGSVSTLTIQRTQQEDSAVYLCASSAGQGVNEQLFFGSGTQLSVL.

The V gene is TRBV10-1, the J gene TRBJ2-7; TRBD2 is a possible D gene (5 bases). CDR3 length: 15 residues. Trimming cost V 7 bases and J 1 base, with 17 bases left between them. Per germline, CDR1 WNHNN and CDR2 SYGVQD (reference sequence). CDR3 coding DNA: TGCGCCAGCATTCCCGGACGAGGGTTTTCCTACGAGCAGTACGTC. This encodes CASIPGRGFSYEQYV.

The rearrangement links TRBV3-1 (or the pseudogene TRBV3-2) to TRBJ2-3; TRBD2 agrees at 9 bases. From germline, CDR1 is LGHDT and CDR2 YNNKEL (reference sequence). The CDR3 runs 15 residues. V lost 1 base, J lost 9 bases, and 8 bases stayed unmatched. The CDR3 region is CASSQAREGRETQYF. CDR3 DNA: TGTGCCAGCAGCCAAGCGCGGGAGGGCCGGGAAACGCAGTATTTT.